One and the same sample provided the 7 T cell receptor beta chains below, sequenced in a study of cytomegalovirus exposure and HLA in healthy donors. PCR involved 60 Vbeta and 13 Jbeta primers. Sequencing used immunoSEQ multiplex PCR; TCRdb keeps in-frame clones, though not all of them. The profile shows fewer than 200,000 clones, around four fifths of them singletons. Sample: PBMCs. All receptors come from a man aged 25-40 years in good health and CMV-seronegative.

This clone was counted between two and nine times. The V call is TRBV15, the J call TRBJ2-3; D possibly corresponds to TRBD2 (7 bases). The CDR3 totals 14 residues. The V end lost 1 base, the J end lost 10 bases, and 15 bases lay between the germline ends. In germline, CDR1 is LNHNV, CDR2 YYDKDF (reference sequence). The CDR3 spells CATSRGGGPWAQYF. CDR3 DNA sequence: TGTGCCACCAGCAGAGGCGGGGGCCCTTGGGCGCAGTATTTT.

The gene calls are TRBV6-7 and TRBJ1-1; no definite D call. TRBV6-7 carries the ORF label, with uncertain function. Trimming took 6 bases from V and 1 from J, leaving 24 bases between them. This CDR3 has 18 residues. The CDR3 here is CASRPYCSAARKNTEAFF. CDR3 DNA: TGTGCCAGCAGACCCTATTGTTCCGCGGCGAGGAAGAACACTGAAGCTTTCTTT.

Of note for this clone: Within the sample, other DNA sequences also encode this same CDR3. The V call is TRBV4-3, the J call TRBJ1-1, with a weak D call TRBD1 (6 bases). V was cut by 2 bases and J by 1 base, with 17 bases left in between. Germline lookup yields CDR1 LGHNA and CDR2 YSLEER. This CDR3 is 17 amino acids long. The CDR3 bases are TGCGCCAGCAGCCAATTTGCGCAGGGGACAACGAACACTGAAGCTTTCTTT. Translating gives CASSQFAQGTTNTEAFF.

V is TRBV15 and J is TRBJ2-5, with 8 bases lining up with TRBD2. There are 16 residues in the CDR3. The ends lost 4 bases at V and 6 bases at J; junction bases unmatched: 13. From germline, CDR1 is LNHNV and CDR2 YYDKDF (reference sequence). The CDR3 region is CATSTRGSGSFQTQYF. The CDR3, as DNA: TGTGCCACCAGCACCCGAGGGAGCGGGAGTTTCCAGACCCAGTACTTC.

The chain recombines TRBV5-1 with TRBJ2-7, with a weak D call TRBD1 (6 bases). CDR3 length: 13 residues. Germline CDR1 and CDR2: SGHRS and YFSETQ. Deletions cut 4 bases from V and 4 bases from J, with 12 bases between. DNA for the CDR3: TGCGCCAGCAGCCGGACAGACCATTACGAGCAGTACTTC. It encodes CASSRTDHYEQYF.

CDR3 bases: TGCGCCAGCAGCTTGGCCGGGACAGGCTCCGGGCCCCAGCATTTT. This sequence encodes CASSLAGTGSGPQHF. The chain recombines TRBV5-1 with TRBJ1-5; 8 bases line up with TRBD1. The CDR3 runs 15 residues. Per germline, CDR1 SGHRS and CDR2 YFSETQ. V gave up 0 bases and J gave up 9 bases; unmatched junction bases: 8.

The chain combines TRBV21-1 with TRBJ2-7; TRBD2, the table's D call, lacks a check against the DNA. TRBV21-1 is labeled a pseudogene. This CDR3 is built from 15 residues. CDR3 sequence (DNA): TGTGCCAGCAGCAAAGTGAGCGGGGGATCCTACGAGCAGTACTTC. This encodes CASSKVSGGSYEQYF.